Below, 11 T cell receptor beta chains from the same sample are listed, as sequenced in a study of T-cell reconstitution after alpha-beta-depleted transplantation in children (dated by TCRdb to the mid-2010s). This specimen's treatment or condition label, interpreted: allogeneic hematopoietic cell transplantation with graft depleted of TCRalphabeta T cells and CD19 B cells. The library was made by PCR. Reads for this sample came from an Illumina HiSeq 2500. TCR libraries were prepared with molecular barcoding, using unique molecular identifiers to normalize TCRbeta repertoire quantification. Starting from the raw public reads, TCRdb applied fastp trimming at Q25, assembled clones with MiXCR and retained in-frame beta chains. Every distinct CDR3 protein forms one entry, paired with its most common genes and DNA. In all, the sample holds about 980,000 distinct CDR3 sequences, and around 30% of those were seen once. More than 25% of the sample is taken by the ten largest.

Sequencing was performed on PBMCs, mostly from graft donor cells, taken 360 days after TCRalphabeta/CD19-depleted stem cell transplant. The receptors originated from a boy in the first two years of life who had a stem cell transplant for SCID, so the T cells may come from the graft donor.

The chain is built from TRBV7-3 and TRBJ1-2, with 9 bases identical to TRBD1. The germline CDR1 and CDR2 sequences are SGHTA and FQGTGA. This CDR3 has 16 residues. V dropped 4 bases and J dropped 4; count of bases not matched to a gene: 10. CDR3 sequence: CASSWTGVWGFYGYTF. CDR3 sequence (DNA): TGTGCCAGCAGCTGGACAGGGGTGTGGGGATTCTATGGCTACACCTTC.

This clonotype has a count of ten or more. This chain connects TRBV12-3 or TRBV12-4 to TRBJ2-1, with a weak D call TRBD2 (5 bases). This CDR3 has 16 amino acids. V lost 6 bases and J 0 bases, leaving 15 bases between the germline ends. Here the CDR3 reads CASSPLVTHSYNEQFF. The CDR3 DNA follows: TGTGCCAGCAGCCCACTAGTCACCCACTCCTACAATGAGCAGTTCTTC.

This clonotype occurred many times. The rearrangement uses TRBV7-3 and TRBJ2-1; possibly TRBD1 or TRBD2 for D (6 bases each). V lost 4 bases, J lost 3 bases, and 10 bases lay in between. The CDR3 runs 14 residues. CDR1 SGHTA and CDR2 FQGTGA come from the germline V gene. The DNA of the CDR3 is TGTGCCAGCAGCTACGGAGGGGGCTACAATGAGCAGTTCTTC. This sequence encodes CASSYGGGYNEQFF. The whole variable domain, filled in from reference TRBV7-3 and TRBJ2-1, reads GAGVSQTPSNKVTEKGKYVELRCDPISGHTALYWYRQSLGQGPEFLIYFQGTGAADDSGLPNDRFFAVRPEGSVSTLKIQRTERGDSAVYLCASSYGGGYNEQFFGPGTRLTVL.

The chain combines TRBV12-3 or TRBV12-4 with TRBJ2-7; 9 nucleotides agree with TRBD2. The V and J ends lost 5 bases and 2 bases, in that order; junction bases with no gene match: 10. This CDR3 is 16 amino acids long. The CDR3 sequence is CASSRRGGLATYEQYF. The DNA for the CDR3 is TGTGCCAGCAGTCGCCGCGGCGGACTAGCGACCTACGAGCAGTACTTC.

This chain uses TRBV7-3 with TRBJ2-3; the D is unclear. Germline V CDR1 and CDR2: SGHTA, FQGTGA. The CDR3 sequence is 15 residues long. V gave up 2 bases and J gave up 2 bases, with 11 bases separating them. The CDR3 loop reads CASSLGPAITDTQYF. The CDR3 DNA sequence: TGTGCCAGCAGCTTAGGTCCAGCGATCACAGATACGCAGTATTTT.

This clonotype was observed at least ten times. The chain recombines TRBV7-9 with TRBJ1-5; D call uncertain. Germline CDR1 and CDR2: SEHNR and FQNEAQ (reference sequence). The CDR3 runs to 14 residues. With 1 base removed from V and 4 bases from J, the gap between germline ends came to 8 bases. The CDR3: CASSLEDGNQPQHF. The CDR3 bases are TGTGCCAGCAGCTTAGAGGACGGTAATCAGCCCCAGCATTTT.

V gene TRBV5-6 combines with J gene TRBJ2-3; D unresolved. The CDR3 contains 16 residues. V lost 4 bases and J lost 7, with 22 bases in between. Germline lookup yields CDR1 SGHDT and CDR2 YYEEEE. The CDR3 bases are TGTGCCAGCAGCCAACCGAGAGGCCGCGTCGCCTATACGCAGTATTTT. This gives the protein CASSQPRGRVAYTQYF.

The chain carries TRBV1 and TRBJ1-1. TRBV1 is termed a pseudogene. The length of the CDR3 is 14 residues. The CDR3 sequence is CASWLGQAGTEAFF. The CDR3 nucleotides read TGTGCCAGCTGGTTAGGGCAGGCAGGCACTGAAGCTTTCTTT.

The chain has TRBV9 and TRBJ2-7, with D perhaps matching TRBD1 (5 bases). This CDR3 has 13 residues. Trimming removed 3 bases at V and 1 base at J, with 8 bases between. Germline V gene lookup returns CDR1 SGDLS and CDR2 YYNGEE. CDR3 amino acids: CASSEGKSYEQYF. The CDR3 DNA reads as TGTGCCAGCAGCGAGGGGAAATCCTACGAGCAGTACTTC.

Only a few counts were recorded for this clonotype. The CDR3 is CASSFGGSRNYNEQFF. The CDR3 nucleotides read TGTGCCAGCAGCTTCGGTGGGAGCCGGAACTACAATGAGCAGTTCTTC. The genes are TRBV7-8 and TRBJ2-1, with D possibly matching TRBD2 (5 bases). Per germline, CDR1 SGHVS and CDR2 FQNEAQ. The length of the CDR3 is 16 residues. Between the trimmed V and J ends, which lost 3 bases and 3 bases, there was a span of 15 bases.

The V gene is TRBV20-1, the J gene TRBJ1-5, with 7 nucleotides matching TRBD1. The CDR3 is 14 amino acids. Germline assignment: CDR1 DFQATT and CDR2 SNEGSKA (reference sequence). The trim removed 3 bases at V and 3 bases at J, leaving 5 bases unmatched. CDR3: CSASRTGNNQPQHF. CDR3 DNA: TGCAGTGCTAGTCGGACAGGAAACAATCAGCCCCAGCATTTT.